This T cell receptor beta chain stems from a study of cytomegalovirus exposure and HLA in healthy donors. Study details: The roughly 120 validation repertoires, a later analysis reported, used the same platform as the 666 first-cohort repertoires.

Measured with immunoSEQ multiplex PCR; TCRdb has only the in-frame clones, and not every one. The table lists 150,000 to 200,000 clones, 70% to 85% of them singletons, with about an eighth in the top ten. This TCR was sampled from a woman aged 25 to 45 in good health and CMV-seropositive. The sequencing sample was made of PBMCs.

DNA of the CDR3: TGTGCCAGCAGCTTGCCTACCTACGAGCAGTACTTC. It specifies CASSLPTYEQYF. The V call is TRBV7-2, the J call TRBJ2-7; no definite D call. Trimming removed 3 bases from V and 2 bases from J, with 5 bases in between. This CDR3 is built from 12 residues. Germline CDR1 is SGHTA and CDR2 is FQGNSA.